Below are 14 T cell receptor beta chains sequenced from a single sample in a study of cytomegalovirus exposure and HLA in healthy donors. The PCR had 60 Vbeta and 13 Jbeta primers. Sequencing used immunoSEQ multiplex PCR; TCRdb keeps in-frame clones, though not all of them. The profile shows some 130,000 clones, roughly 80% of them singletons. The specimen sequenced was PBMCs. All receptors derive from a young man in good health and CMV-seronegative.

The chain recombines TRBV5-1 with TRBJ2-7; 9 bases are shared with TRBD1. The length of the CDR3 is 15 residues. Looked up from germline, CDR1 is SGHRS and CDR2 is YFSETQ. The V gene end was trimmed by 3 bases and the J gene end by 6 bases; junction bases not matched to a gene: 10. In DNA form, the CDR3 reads TGCGCCAGCAGCTCCAGACAGGGGGAGGAAGGCGAGCAGTACTTC. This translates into CASSSRQGEEGEQYF.

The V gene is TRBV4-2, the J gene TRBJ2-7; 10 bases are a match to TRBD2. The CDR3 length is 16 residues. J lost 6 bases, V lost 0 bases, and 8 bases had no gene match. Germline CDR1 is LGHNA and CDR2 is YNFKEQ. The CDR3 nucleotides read TGTGCCAGCAGCCAAGATCAGTCTAGCGGGAGCCGCGAGCAGTACTTC. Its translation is CASSQDQSSGSREQYF.

Here the CDR3 DNA reads TGTGCCAGCAGTCCTACTGTGACTAGCGGGAGCTCCCAAGAGACCCAGTACTTC. Translated: CASSPTVTSGSSQETQYF. V is TRBV2 and J is TRBJ2-5; 12 bases are shared with TRBD2. The CDR3 spans 18 residues. Trimming at V came to 5 bases and at J to 1 base, leaving 11 bases not matched to a gene. Germline V lookup: CDR1 SNHLY, CDR2 FYNNEI.

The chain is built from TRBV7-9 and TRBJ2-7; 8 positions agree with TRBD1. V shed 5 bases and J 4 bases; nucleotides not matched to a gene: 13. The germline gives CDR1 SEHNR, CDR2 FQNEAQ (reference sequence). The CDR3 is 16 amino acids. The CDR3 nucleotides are TGTGCCAGCAGCCCACCCCGCGGACAGGGTCAGTACGAGCAGTACTTC. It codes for CASSPPRGQGQYEQYF.

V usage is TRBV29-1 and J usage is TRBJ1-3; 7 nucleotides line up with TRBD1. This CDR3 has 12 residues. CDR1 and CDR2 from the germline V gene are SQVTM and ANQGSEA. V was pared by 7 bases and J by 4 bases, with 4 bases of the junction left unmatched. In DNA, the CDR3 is TGCAGCGCAGGGACAGCAGGAAACACCATATATTTT. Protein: CSAGTAGNTIYF.

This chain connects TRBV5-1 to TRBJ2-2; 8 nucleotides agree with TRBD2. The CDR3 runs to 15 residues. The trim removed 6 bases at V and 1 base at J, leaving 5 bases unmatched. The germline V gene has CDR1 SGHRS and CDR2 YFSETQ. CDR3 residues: CASNLLAENTGELFF. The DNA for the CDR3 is TGCGCCAGCAACTTACTAGCGGAGAACACCGGGGAGCTGTTTTTT.

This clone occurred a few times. The CDR3 DNA is TGCGCCAGCATGCAAAGCGAGACGGGAAGAGTCCGCGGAGGGTCCACTGAAGCTTTCTTT. As protein: CASMQSETGRVRGGSTEAFF. The rearrangement joins TRBV4-1 to TRBJ1-1; unclear D gene. V lost 7 bases to trimming and J lost 4 bases, with 34 bases between them. The CDR3 length is 20 residues. Per germline, CDR1 MGHRA and CDR2 YSYEKL.

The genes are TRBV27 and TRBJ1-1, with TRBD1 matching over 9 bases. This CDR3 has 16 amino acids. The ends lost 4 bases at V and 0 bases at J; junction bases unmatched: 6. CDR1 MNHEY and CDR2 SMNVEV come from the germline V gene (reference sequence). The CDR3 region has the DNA TGTGCCAGCAGTTCACAGGGGGCGCGGGTGAACACTGAAGCTTTCTTT. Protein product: CASSSQGARVNTEAFF.

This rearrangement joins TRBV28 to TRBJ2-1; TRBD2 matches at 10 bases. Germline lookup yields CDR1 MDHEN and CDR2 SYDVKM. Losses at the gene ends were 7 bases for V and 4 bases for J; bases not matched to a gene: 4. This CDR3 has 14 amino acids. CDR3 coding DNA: TGTGCCAGCATTACTAGCGGGGTTTACAATGAGCAGTTCTTC. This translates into CASITSGVYNEQFF.

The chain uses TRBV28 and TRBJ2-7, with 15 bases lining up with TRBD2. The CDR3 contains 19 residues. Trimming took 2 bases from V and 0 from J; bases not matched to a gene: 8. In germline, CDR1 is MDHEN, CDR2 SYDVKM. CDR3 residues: CASSLGPGLAGGLSYEQYF. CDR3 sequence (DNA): TGTGCCAGCAGTTTAGGGCCGGGACTAGCGGGAGGCCTCTCCTACGAGCAGTACTTC.

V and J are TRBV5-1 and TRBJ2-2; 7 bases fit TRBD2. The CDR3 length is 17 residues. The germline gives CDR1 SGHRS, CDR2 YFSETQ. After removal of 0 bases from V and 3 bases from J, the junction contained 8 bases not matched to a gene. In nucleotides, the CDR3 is TGCGCCAGCAGCTTGGCGTCAGCAGGGAGGGACACCGGGGAGCTGTTTTTT. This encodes CASSLASAGRDTGELFF. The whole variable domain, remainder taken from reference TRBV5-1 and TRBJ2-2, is KAGVTQTPRYLIKTRGQQVTLSCSPISGHRSVSWYQQTPGQGLQFLFEYFSETQRNKGNFPGRFSGRQFSNSRSEMNVSTLELGDSALYLCASSLASAGRDTGELFFGEGSRLTVL.

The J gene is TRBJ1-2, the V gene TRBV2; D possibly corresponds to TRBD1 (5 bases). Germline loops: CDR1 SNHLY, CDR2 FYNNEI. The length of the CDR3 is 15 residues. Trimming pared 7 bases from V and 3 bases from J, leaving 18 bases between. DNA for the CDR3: TGTGCCAGCACCCAAGGGGATTCCCCCTACTATGGCTACACCTTC. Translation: CASTQGDSPYYGYTF. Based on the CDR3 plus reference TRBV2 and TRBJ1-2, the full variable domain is EPEVTQTPSHQVTQMGQEVILRCVPISNHLYFYWYRQILGQKVEFLVSFYNNEISEKSEIFDDQFSVERPDGSNFTLKIRSTKLEDSAMYFCASTQGDSPYYGYTFGSGTRLTVV.

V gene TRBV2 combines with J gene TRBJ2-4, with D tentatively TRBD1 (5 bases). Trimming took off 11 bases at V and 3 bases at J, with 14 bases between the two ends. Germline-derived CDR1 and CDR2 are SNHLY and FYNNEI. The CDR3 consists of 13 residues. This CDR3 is CACHVTGKNIQYF. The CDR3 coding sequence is TGTGCCTGCCACGTAACAGGCAAAAACATTCAGTACTTC.

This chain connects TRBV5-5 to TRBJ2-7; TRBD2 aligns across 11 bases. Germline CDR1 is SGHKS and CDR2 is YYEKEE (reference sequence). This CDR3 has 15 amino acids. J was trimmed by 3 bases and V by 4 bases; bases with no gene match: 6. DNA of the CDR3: TGTGCCAGCAGCCTCGGGACTAGCGGCTACTACGAGCAGTACTTC. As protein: CASSLGTSGYYEQYF.